The next 5 T cell receptor beta chains were all read from a single sample in a study of immune heterogeneity within non-small cell lung tumors. Bulk tumor genomic DNA was the template, and each sample received 450 to 750 ng. Several biopsies per primary tumor, spaced far apart, were taken during surgery. The cohort was untreated, with newly diagnosed non-small cell lung cancer undergoing curative surgery. In a multiplex PCR, 32 V and 13 J primers amplified TCR beta CDR3. MiXCR, run by TCRdb on the multiplex PCR reads, gives a single entry per CDR3 protein. The table records about 3,300 distinct CDR3 sequences, 40% to 60% of them present only once. The sample comprised lung tumor tissue. These receptors all come from a man aged 55 to 69 with non-small cell lung cancer.

This clonotype is classed as medium-sized. V usage is TRBV7-3 and J usage is TRBJ2-1; the D gene is possibly TRBD2 (5 bases). Trimming removed 5 bases from V and 0 bases from J, with 11 bases in between. From germline, CDR1 is SGHTA and CDR2 FQGTGA. The CDR3 has 15 residues. The CDR3 loop reads CASSPDYRSYNEQFF. The CDR3 DNA is TGTGCCAGCAGCCCTGACTACCGCTCCTACAATGAGCAGTTCTTC.

Remarks on this clonotype: An end of the junction differs from the germline gene, which may be a read error. V and J are TRBV6-1 and TRBJ2-7; D is unresolved. This CDR3 has 13 residues. CDR1 and CDR2 from the germline V gene are MNHNS and SASEGT. CDR3 DNA: TGTGCCAGCAGTGTTGCTGAACCCTACGATCAGTACTTC. Translating it yields CASSVAEPYDQYF.

This clonotype ranks as medium-sized. V is TRBV7-6 and J is TRBJ2-5; TRBD2 is a possible D gene (6 bases). V lost 3 bases and J 5 bases, leaving 16 bases between the germline ends. CDR3 size: 15 residues. In germline, CDR1 is SGHVS, CDR2 FNYEAQ. CDR3 DNA: TGTGCCAGCAGCTTGACGCAGACTAGTGGGGAGACCCAGTACTTC. Amino acid sequence: CASSLTQTSGETQYF.

This clonotype is judged medium-sized. The chain has TRBV10-3 and TRBJ2-1, with TRBD2 matching 9 bases. The CDR3 contains 14 residues. CDR1 and CDR2 from the germline V gene are ENHRY and SYGVKD. The V and J ends lost 8 bases and 7 bases, in that order; junction bases with no gene match: 9. CDR3 DNA: TGTGCCATCGGCACAAGCGGGAGGTTAAATGAGCAGTTCTTC. Protein: CAIGTSGRLNEQFF.

Relative to its sample, this clonotype is medium-sized (0.01 to 0.1%). This chain uses TRBV3-1 with TRBJ2-6, with no clear D. This CDR3 region has 15 residues. The V gene lost 0 bases and the J gene lost 2 bases, with 5 bases spanning the gap. Looked up from germline, CDR1 is LGHDT and CDR2 is YNNKEL (reference sequence). CDR3 loop: CASSQDATGANVLTF. The DNA for the CDR3 is TGTGCCAGCAGCCAAGATGCAACTGGGGCCAACGTCCTGACTTTC.